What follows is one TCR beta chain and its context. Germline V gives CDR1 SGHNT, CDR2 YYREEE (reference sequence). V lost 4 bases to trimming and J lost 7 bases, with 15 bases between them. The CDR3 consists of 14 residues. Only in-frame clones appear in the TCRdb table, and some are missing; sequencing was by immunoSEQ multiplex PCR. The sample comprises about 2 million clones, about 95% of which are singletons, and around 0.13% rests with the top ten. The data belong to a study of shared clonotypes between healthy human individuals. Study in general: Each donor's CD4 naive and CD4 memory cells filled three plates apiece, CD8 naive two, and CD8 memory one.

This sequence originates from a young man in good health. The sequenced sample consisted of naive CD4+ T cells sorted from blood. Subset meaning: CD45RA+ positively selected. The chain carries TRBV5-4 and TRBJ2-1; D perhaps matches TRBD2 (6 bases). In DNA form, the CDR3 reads TGTGCCAGCAGCCGTCCCGAGGGGAGGAATGAGCAGTTCTTC. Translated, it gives CASSRPEGRNEQFF. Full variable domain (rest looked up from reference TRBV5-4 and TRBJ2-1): ETGVTQSPTHLIKTRGQQVTLRCSSQSGHNTVSWYQQALGQGPQFIFQYYREEENGRGNFPPRFSGLQFPNYSSELNVNALELDDSALYLCASSRPEGRNEQFFGPGTRLTVL.